This entry is about one TCR beta chain. Its antigen is as yet unknown. Germline V CDR1 and CDR2: SGHNT, YENEEA. V shed 1 base, J shed 6 bases, and the junction held 19 bases outside the gene matches. There are 20 residues in the CDR3. The PCR ran on 60 Vbeta and 13 Jbeta primers. TCRdb's table, derived via immunoSEQ multiplex PCR, lists solely in-frame clones and lacks some. This sample has 93,000 or so clones; more than 65% occur once, and the top ten carry approximately 10%. The sample is drawn from a study of cytomegalovirus exposure and HLA in healthy donors. Study-wide background: Out of 300 to 500 genotyped donors, 81% belonged to the Caucasian-associated ancestry cluster. Study results and caveats: Overall, approximately 180 TCR beta chains were annotated as cytomegalovirus-associated.

This chain links TRBV11-3 with TRBJ2-1; 9 nucleotides align to TRBD1. The specimen was PBMCs. This TCR came from a woman younger than 30 in good health and CMV-seropositive. The CDR3 coding sequence is TGTGCCAGCAGCTTAGTTGACAGGGGGGCACTCGAGAATAAGCGCAATGAGCAGTTCTTC. Amino acid sequence: CASSLVDRGALENKRNEQFF.